This is a list of T cell receptor beta chains from one sample in a study of T cells in Graves' hyperthyroidism and ophthalmopathy. TCRdb reprocessed the multiplex PCR reads via MiXCR and lists one record per CDR3 protein. This repertoire shows 500,000 to 700,000 distinct CDR3 sequences, 16% found once; its top ten account for approximately 18%. The sequencing input was blood. Receptors originate from a woman aged 18 to 35 with Graves' hyperthyroidism. Both conserved end residues are part of each CDR3. The order of the fields is clone size, V gene, J gene, D gene, CDR3 protein, CDR3 DNA. The D gene is left open where the match is weak. Clone size is not always given. Where it is, it says once, few, many or a class for expanded clones.

.	TRBV5-6	TRBJ2-5	.	CASSLGSAGKETQYF	TGCGCCAGCAGCTTAGGTTCGGCAGGGAAAGAGACCCAGTACTTC
many	TRBV28	TRBJ2-1	.	CASSLHRGGTKRQFF	TGTGCCAGCAGCCTCCACAGGGGAGGGACCAAAAGGCAGTTCTTC
.	TRBV29-1	TRBJ2-1	.	CSVCPGTHEQFF	TGCAGCGTTTGTCCGGGAACGCATGAGCAGTTCTTC
few	TRBV5-4	TRBJ2-2	.	CASSEGPEWELFF	TGTGCCAGCAGCGAAGGACCGGAGTGGGAGCTGTTTTTT
many	TRBV6-1	TRBJ1-5	TRBD1	CASSGDRVSSNQPQHF	TGTGCCAGCAGTGGAGACAGGGTTTCGAGCAATCAGCCCCAGCATTTT
many	TRBV27	TRBJ2-1	.	CASSLFIRSEQFF	TGTGCCAGCAGTTTATTTATACGGAGTGAGCAGTTCTTC
many	TRBV6-1	TRBJ2-7	.	CASSSRDASYEQYF	TGTGCCAGCTCAAGCCGGGACGCTTCCTACGAGCAGTACTTC
few	TRBV12-3/TRBV12-4	TRBJ1-6	.	CASSPKRSSYNSPLHF	TGTGCCAGCAGCCCCAAAAGGAGCTCCTATAATTCACCCCTCCACTTT
many	TRBV28	TRBJ2-5	TRBD2	CASSPGTSGGQETQYF	TGTGCCAGCAGTCCTGGGACTAGCGGAGGACAAGAGACCCAGTACTTC
.	TRBV6-2/TRBV6-3	TRBJ2-7	TRBD1	CASLSLGDSLAPYEQYF	TGTGCCAGCTTGAGCCTGGGGGACAGCTTAGCCCCCTACGAGCAGTACTTC
few	TRBV14	TRBJ1-1	.	CASSLRGGEMNTEAFF	TGTGCCAGCAGCCTCCGAGGTGGGGAGATGAACACTGAAGCTTTCTTT
.	TRBV28	TRBJ2-7	.	CASVRGLEQYF	TGTGCCAGCGTCCGGGGGCTCGAGCAGTACTTC
few	TRBV11-1	TRBJ2-6	TRBD1	CASSKGQPTSGANVLTF	TGTGCCAGCAGCAAGGGACAGCCGACCTCTGGGGCCAACGTCCTGACTTTC
many	TRBV18	TRBJ2-5	TRBD2	CASSPTSGQETQYF	TGTGCCAGCTCACCGACTAGCGGCCAAGAGACCCAGTACTTC
few	TRBV6-2/TRBV6-3	TRBJ2-7	.	CASRPRTASQPVEQYF	TGTGCCAGCAGACCTAGGACAGCAAGCCAACCTGTCGAGCAGTACTTC
many	TRBV7-9	TRBJ2-2	.	CASSLGRTGELFF	TGTGCCAGCAGCCTGGGGAGGACCGGGGAGCTGTTTTTT
many	TRBV20-1	TRBJ2-7	TRBD2	CSARDLSWRGMYEQYF	TGCAGTGCTAGAGATCTCAGTTGGCGGGGGATGTACGAGCAGTACTTC
few	TRBV15	TRBJ1-1	.	CATSRDAGTEAFF	TGTGCCACCAGCAGAGACGCGGGCACTGAAGCTTTCTTT
many	TRBV6-1	TRBJ2-1	.	CASSPPRLMGNEQFF	TGTGCCAGCAGTCCCCCTAGACTAATGGGCAATGAGCAGTTCTTC
.	TRBV11-3	TRBJ2-1	.	CASSLESKGPYNEQFF	TGTGCCAGCAGCTTAGAATCCAAGGGCCCCTACAATGAGCAGTTCTTC
.	TRBV6-4	TRBJ1-4	.	CASSDEINGKLFF	TGTGCCAGCAGTGACGAGATTAACGGAAAACTGTTTTTT
many	TRBV24-1	TRBJ2-2	.	CATSDRDTSNTGELFF	TGTGCCACCAGTGACCGGGACACTTCGAACACCGGGGAGCTGTTTTTT
many	TRBV11-1	TRBJ2-1	.	CASSPRAGHSYNEQFF	TGTGCCAGCAGCCCGCGGGCCGGACACTCCTACAATGAGCAGTTCTTC
many	TRBV11-2	TRBJ2-1	TRBD2	CASSSWTSGINEQFF	TGTGCCAGCAGCTCCTGGACTAGCGGGATCAATGAGCAGTTCTTC
many	TRBV12-3/TRBV12-4	TRBJ2-5	TRBD1	CASSLEWTGETQYF	TGTGCCAGCAGTTTAGAGTGGACAGGGGAGACCCAGTACTTC
many	TRBV5-6	TRBJ2-2	.	CASSLEGGTGELFF	TGTGCCAGCAGCTTGGAGGGAGGCACCGGGGAGCTGTTTTTT
.	TRBV10-3	TRBJ2-5	TRBD2	CAMSSGVQETQYF	TGTGCCATGAGTAGCGGGGTACAAGAGACCCAGTACTTC
few	TRBV3-1	TRBJ2-3	.	CASSQERRGTTDTQYF	TGTGCCAGCAGCCAAGAACGACGGGGGACCACAGATACGCAGTATTTT
many	TRBV12-3/TRBV12-4	TRBJ1-2	.	CASSLDRTNNYGYTF	TGTGCCAGCAGTTTGGACCGGACAAATAACTATGGCTACACCTTC
many	TRBV20-1	TRBJ2-3	TRBD2	CSASSLAVPYGTDTQYF	TGCAGCGCTAGTTCGCTAGCGGTTCCGTATGGCACAGATACGCAGTATTTT
many	TRBV7-2	TRBJ2-1	TRBD1	CASSLGTGVSSYNEQFF	TGTGCCAGCAGCTTGGGGACAGGAGTCAGCTCCTACAATGAGCAGTTCTTC
many	TRBV7-2	TRBJ2-5	TRBD2	CASSSSGRAVETQYF	TGTGCCAGCAGCTCTAGCGGGAGGGCCGTGGAGACCCAGTACTTC
many	TRBV28	TRBJ1-4	.	CASSTDKGREKLFF	TGTGCCAGCAGTACGGACAAGGGACGTGAAAAACTGTTTTTT
.	TRBV30	TRBJ2-5	.	CAWITTVAGYF	TGTGCCTGGATTACGACGGTAGCTGGGTACTTC
few	TRBV20-1	TRBJ2-4	TRBD1	CSAGQGVAKNIQYF	TGCAGTGCCGGACAGGGGGTAGCCAAAAACATTCAGTACTTC
.	TRBV6-2/TRBV6-3	TRBJ2-3	TRBD2	CASSASGTSRTDTQYF	TGTGCCAGCAGCGCATCCGGGACTAGCAGGACAGATACGCAGTATTTT
many	TRBV12-3/TRBV12-4	TRBJ2-3	TRBD1	CASSLPTGPSTDTQYF	TGTGCCAGCAGTTTACCGACAGGGCCAAGCACAGATACGCAGTATTTT
many	TRBV10-3	TRBJ2-1	.	CAIRGERSSYNEQFF	TGTGCCATCAGGGGGGAGCGGAGCTCCTACAATGAGCAGTTCTTC
few	TRBV6-1	TRBJ1-5	TRBD1	CASSTVDRVQPQHF	TGTGCCAGCAGTACAGTCGACAGGGTTCAGCCCCAGCATTTT
once	TRBV12-3/TRBV12-4	TRBJ1-1	.	CASSREGPKVPEAFF	TGTGCCAGCAGCAGAGAGGGACCAAAGGTCCCTGAAGCTTTCTTT
once	TRBV19	TRBJ2-6	.	CATRWNSGANVLTF	TGTGCCACCAGATGGAACTCTGGGGCCAACGTCCTGACTTTC
many	TRBV5-1	TRBJ2-5	TRBD1	CASSLRDSHQETQYF	TGCGCCAGCAGCCTCCGGGACAGCCACCAAGAGACCCAGTACTTC
.	TRBV4-3	TRBJ2-7	TRBD1	CASSLGRAGGGEQYF	TGCGCCAGCAGCCTCGGACGGGCAGGGGGCGGCGAGCAGTACTTC
many	TRBV11-2	TRBJ2-1	.	CASDPLGAHVQFF	TGTGCCAGCGACCCATTAGGGGCCCACGTGCAGTTCTTC
few	TRBV5-5	TRBJ1-2	.	CASSWGDTTNYGYTF	TGTGCCAGCAGCTGGGGGGACACTACCAACTATGGCTACACCTTC